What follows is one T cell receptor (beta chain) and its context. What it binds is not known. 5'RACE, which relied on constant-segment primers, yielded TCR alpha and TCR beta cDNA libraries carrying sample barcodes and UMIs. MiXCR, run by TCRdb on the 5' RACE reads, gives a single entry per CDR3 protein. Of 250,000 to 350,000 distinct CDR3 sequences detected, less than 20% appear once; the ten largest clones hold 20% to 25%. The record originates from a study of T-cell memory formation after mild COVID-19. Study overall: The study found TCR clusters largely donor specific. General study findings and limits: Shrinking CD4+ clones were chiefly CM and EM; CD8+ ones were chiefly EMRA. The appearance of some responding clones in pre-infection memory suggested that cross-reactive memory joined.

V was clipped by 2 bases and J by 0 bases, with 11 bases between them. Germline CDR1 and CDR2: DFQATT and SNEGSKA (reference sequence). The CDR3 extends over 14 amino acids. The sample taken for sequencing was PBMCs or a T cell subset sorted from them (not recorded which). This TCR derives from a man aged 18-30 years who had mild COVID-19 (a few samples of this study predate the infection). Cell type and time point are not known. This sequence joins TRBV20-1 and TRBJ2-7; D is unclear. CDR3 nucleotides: TGCAGTGCTAGATATGACATCCACTCCTACGAGCAGTACTTC. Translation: CSARYDIHSYEQYF.